The 3 T cell receptor beta chains listed next were all sequenced from one sample in a study of T cells after yellow fever vaccination. TCRdb ran MiXCR on the 5' RACE reads and lists one entry per CDR3 protein. Of a few hundred thousand distinct CDR3 sequences in the sample, 15% to 20% were seen once. The sample was PBMCs, taken 15 days after the yellow fever booster vaccination. The receptors were sampled from a man aged 25 to 40 who received the YFV17D yellow fever vaccine.

The CDR3 region has the DNA TGCAGTGCCCACGCGACAGGGCCCCAAGAGACCCAGTACTTC. Translating it yields CSAHATGPQETQYF. The chain employs TRBV20-1 and TRBJ2-5, with 7 positions matching TRBD1. This CDR3 region has 14 residues. V shed 6 bases and J 1 base; nucleotides not matched to a gene: 8. In germline, CDR1 is DFQATT, CDR2 SNEGSKA (reference sequence).

The CDR3: CASSLSGRTLYEQYF. The CDR3 bases are TGTGCCAGCAGTCTTAGCGGGAGGACCCTCTACGAGCAGTACTTC. The chain carries TRBV12-3 or TRBV12-4 and TRBJ2-7, with 10 bases identical to TRBD2. The V segment lost 5 bases and the J segment 3 bases; nucleotides outside the gene matches: 7. CDR3 length equals 15 residues.

The chain links TRBV7-2 to TRBJ2-7, with D possibly called TRBD1 or TRBD2 (6 bases each). CDR3 length: 14 amino acids. Deletions cut 1 base from V and 5 bases from J, with 12 bases between. Germline lookup yields CDR1 SGHTA and CDR2 FQGNSA. The CDR3 nucleotides read TGTGCCAGCAGCTTAGTTAGGGGGGAGAACGAGCAGTACTTC. Translating it yields CASSLVRGENEQYF.